The sequence of this TCR beta chain was determined in a study of shared clonotypes between healthy human individuals. TCRdb's copy holds only in-frame clones and misses some; the assay was immunoSEQ multiplex PCR. The repertoire holds approximately 1,500,000 clones, with roughly 95% as singletons. Germline V gene lookup returns CDR1 MDHEN and CDR2 SYDVKM. Trimming took off 1 base at V and 4 bases at J, with 10 bases between the two ends. The CDR3 has 15 residues. The genes are TRBV28 and TRBJ1-4, with a tentative D call TRBD1 (5 bases). The TCR was taken from a man younger than 40 in good health. Sample: naive CD4+ T cells sorted from blood. The subset was: CD45RA+ positively selected. For the CDR3, the DNA is TGTGCCAGCAGTTTATTGGAGGGGCTTAATGAAAAACTGTTTTTT. Translated: CASSLLEGLNEKLFF.